This T cell receptor beta chain was sequenced during a study of blood T cell repertoires in COVID-19. The V end was cut by 0 bases, the J end by 0 bases, with 15 bases between. The CDR3 runs 17 residues. Per germline, CDR1 MNHEY and CDR2 SVGEGT. The assay was immunoSEQ multiplex PCR, and TCRdb's table has in-frame clones only and misses some. The profile shows about 230,000 clones, around 80% of them singletons. The sample consisted of PBMCs or T cells enriched from blood (not recorded which). This TCR was recovered from a man aged 60 to 75 who had recovered from COVID-19. The chain employs TRBV6-2 or TRBV6-3 and TRBJ2-7, with unresolved D. The CDR3, as DNA: TGTGCCAGCAGTTACTCGCACGACAAGGCGAGCTCCTACGAGCAGTACTTC. Translating gives CASSYSHDKASSYEQYF.